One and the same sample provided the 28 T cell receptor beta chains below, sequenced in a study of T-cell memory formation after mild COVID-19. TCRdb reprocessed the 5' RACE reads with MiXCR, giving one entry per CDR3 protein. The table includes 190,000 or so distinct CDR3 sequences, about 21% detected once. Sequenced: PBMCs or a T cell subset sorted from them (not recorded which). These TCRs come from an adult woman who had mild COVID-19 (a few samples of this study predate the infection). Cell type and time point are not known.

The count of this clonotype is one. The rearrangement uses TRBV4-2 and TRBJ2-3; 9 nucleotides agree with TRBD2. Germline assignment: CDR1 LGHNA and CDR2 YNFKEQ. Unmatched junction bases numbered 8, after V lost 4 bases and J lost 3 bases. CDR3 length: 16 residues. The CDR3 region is CASSPLAGAPTDTQYF. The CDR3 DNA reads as TGTGCCAGCAGCCCCTTAGCGGGGGCCCCGACAGATACGCAGTATTTT.

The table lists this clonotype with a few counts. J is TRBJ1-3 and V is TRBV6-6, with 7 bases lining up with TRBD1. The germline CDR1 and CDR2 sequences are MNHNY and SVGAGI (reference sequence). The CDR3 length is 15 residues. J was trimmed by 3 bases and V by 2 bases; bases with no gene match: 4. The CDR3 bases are TGTGCCAGCAGTTACCTGACAGGGAATGGAAACACCATATATTTT. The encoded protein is CASSYLTGNGNTIYF.

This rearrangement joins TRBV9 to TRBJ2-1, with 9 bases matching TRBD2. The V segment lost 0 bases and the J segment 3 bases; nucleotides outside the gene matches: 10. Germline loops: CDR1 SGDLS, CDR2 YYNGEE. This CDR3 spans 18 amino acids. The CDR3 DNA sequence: TGTGCCAGCAGCGTAGCGGGTAGCGGGAGTTCGTTCTACAATGAGCAGTTCTTC. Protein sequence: CASSVAGSGSSFYNEQFF.

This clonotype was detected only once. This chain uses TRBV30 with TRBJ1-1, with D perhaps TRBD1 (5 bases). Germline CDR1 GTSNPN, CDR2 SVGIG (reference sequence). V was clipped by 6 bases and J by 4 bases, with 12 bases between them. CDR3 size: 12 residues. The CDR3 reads CACPTGRTEAFF. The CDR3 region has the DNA TGTGCCTGCCCTACAGGTCGCACTGAAGCTTTCTTT. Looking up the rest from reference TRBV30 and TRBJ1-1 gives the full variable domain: SQTIHQWPATLVQPVGSPLSLECTVEGTSNPNLYWYRQAAGRGLQLLFYSVGIGQISSEVPQNLSASRPQDRQFILSSKKLLLSDSGFYLCACPTGRTEAFFGQGTRLTVV.

The CDR3, as DNA: TGTGCCAGCAGCGGCTCCCGGGACACGGAGGGGGACGAGCAGTACTTC. It yields the protein CASSGSRDTEGDEQYF. The gene calls are TRBV9 and TRBJ2-7, with D perhaps TRBD1 or TRBD2 (6 bases each). Trimming pared 3 bases from V and 5 bases from J, leaving 21 bases between. Germline-derived CDR1 and CDR2 are SGDLS and YYNGEE. CDR3 size: 16 residues.

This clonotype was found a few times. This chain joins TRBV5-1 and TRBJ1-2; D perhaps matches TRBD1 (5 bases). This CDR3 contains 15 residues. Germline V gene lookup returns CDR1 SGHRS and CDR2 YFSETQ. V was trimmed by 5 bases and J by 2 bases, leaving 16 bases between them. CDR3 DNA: TGCGCCAGCAGATTCCACGGGGCCATGAACTATGGCTACACCTTC. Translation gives CASRFHGAMNYGYTF.

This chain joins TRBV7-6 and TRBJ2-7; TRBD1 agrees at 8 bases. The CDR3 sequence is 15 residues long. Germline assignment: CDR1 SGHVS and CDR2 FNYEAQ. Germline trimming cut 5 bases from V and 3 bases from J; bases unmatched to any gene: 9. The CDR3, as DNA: TGTGCCAGCAGCCCCGGTGCAGGGGGCGTCTACGAGCAGTACTTC. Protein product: CASSPGAGGVYEQYF.

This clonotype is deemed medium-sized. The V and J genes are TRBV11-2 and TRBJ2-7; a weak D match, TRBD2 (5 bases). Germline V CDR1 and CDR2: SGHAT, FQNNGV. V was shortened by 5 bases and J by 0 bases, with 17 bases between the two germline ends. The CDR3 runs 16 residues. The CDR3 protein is CASSPKVRDSSYEQYF. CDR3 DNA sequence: TGTGCCAGCAGCCCCAAAGTGAGGGATAGCTCCTACGAGCAGTACTTC.

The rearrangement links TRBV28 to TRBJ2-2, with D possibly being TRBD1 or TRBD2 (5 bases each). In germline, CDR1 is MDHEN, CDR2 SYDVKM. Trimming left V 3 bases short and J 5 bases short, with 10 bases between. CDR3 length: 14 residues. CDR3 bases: TGTGCCAGCAGTTTGACAGAGGGGACCGGGGAGCTGTTTTTT. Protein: CASSLTEGTGELFF.

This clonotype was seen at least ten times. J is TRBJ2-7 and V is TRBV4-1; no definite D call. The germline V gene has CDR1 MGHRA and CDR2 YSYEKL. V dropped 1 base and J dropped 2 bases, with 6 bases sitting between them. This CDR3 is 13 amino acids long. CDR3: CASSQVSPYEQYF. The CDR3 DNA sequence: TGCGCCAGCAGCCAAGTATCCCCCTACGAGCAGTACTTC.

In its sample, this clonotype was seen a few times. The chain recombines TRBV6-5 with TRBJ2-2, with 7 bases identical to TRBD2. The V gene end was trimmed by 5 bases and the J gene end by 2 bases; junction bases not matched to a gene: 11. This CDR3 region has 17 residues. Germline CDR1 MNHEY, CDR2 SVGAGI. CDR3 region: CASSHLRDYLNTGELFF. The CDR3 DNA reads TGTGCCAGCAGTCACCTCCGGGACTACCTAAACACCGGGGAGCTGTTTTTT.

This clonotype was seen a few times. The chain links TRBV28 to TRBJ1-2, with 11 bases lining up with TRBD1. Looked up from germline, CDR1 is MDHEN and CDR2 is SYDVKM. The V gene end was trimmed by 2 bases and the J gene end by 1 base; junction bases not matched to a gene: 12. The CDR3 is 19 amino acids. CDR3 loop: CASSLATRTGGWGNYGYTF. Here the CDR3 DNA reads TGTGCCAGCAGTTTAGCTACGCGGACAGGGGGCTGGGGTAACTATGGCTACACCTTC.

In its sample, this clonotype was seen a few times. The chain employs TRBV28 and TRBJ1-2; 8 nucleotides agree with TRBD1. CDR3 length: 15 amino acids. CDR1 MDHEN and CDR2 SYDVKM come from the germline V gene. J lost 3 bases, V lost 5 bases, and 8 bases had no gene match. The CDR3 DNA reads TGTGCCAGCAGTCAGACCAGGGGGCTTTACTATGGCTACACCTTC. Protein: CASSQTRGLYYGYTF.

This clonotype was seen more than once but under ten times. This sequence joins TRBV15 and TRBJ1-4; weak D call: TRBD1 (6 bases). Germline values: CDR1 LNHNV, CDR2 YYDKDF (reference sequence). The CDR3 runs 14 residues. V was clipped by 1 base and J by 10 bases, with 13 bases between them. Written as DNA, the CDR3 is TGTGCCACCAGCAGAGCGGGACAAGGAGGAAAACTGTTTTTT. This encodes CATSRAGQGGKLFF.

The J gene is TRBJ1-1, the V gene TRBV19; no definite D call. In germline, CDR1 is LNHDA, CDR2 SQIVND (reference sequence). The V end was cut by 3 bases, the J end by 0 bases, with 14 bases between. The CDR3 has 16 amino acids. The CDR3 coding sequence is TGTGCCAGTAGTATCCGGGCAGACTCAATGAACACTGAAGCTTTCTTT. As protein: CASSIRADSMNTEAFF.

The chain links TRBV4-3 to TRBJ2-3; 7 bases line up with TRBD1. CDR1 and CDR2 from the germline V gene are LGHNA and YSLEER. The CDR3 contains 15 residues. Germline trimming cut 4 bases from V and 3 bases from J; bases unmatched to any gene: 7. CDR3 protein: CASSPTGQPTDTQYF. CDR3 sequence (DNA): TGCGCCAGCAGCCCTACGGGACAGCCAACAGATACGCAGTATTTT.

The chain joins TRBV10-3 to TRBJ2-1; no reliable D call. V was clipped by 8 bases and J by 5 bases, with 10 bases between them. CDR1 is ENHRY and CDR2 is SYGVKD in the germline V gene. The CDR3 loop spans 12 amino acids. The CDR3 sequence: CAILGINNEQFF. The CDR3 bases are TGTGCCATCTTGGGGATCAACAATGAGCAGTTCTTC.

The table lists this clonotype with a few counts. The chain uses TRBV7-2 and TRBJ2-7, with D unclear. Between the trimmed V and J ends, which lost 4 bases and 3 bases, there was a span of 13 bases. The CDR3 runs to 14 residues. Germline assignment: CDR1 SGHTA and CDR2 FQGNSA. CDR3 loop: CASSSNAVNYEQYF. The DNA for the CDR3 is TGTGCCAGCAGCTCAAACGCGGTGAACTACGAGCAGTACTTC.

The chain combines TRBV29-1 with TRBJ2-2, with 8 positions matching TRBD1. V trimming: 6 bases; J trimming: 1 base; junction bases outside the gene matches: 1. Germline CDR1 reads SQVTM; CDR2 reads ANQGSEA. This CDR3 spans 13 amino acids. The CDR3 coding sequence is TGCAGCGTAGGACAGGGGAACACCGGGGAGCTGTTTTTT. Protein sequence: CSVGQGNTGELFF.

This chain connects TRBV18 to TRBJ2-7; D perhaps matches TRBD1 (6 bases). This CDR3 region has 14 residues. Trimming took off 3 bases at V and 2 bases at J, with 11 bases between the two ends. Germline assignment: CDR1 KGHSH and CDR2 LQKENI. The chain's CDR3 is CASSPGTTTYEQYF. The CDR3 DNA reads TGTGCCAGCTCACCGGGGACAACGACCTACGAGCAGTACTTC.

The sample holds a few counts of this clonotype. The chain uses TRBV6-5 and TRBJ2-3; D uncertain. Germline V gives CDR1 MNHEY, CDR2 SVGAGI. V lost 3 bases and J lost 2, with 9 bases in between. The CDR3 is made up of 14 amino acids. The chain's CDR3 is CASSYQKLTDTQYF. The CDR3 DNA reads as TGTGCCAGCAGTTATCAGAAACTCACAGATACGCAGTATTTT.

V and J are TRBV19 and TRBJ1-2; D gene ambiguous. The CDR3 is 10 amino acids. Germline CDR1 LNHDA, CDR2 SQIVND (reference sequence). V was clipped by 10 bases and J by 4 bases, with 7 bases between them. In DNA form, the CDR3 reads TGTGCCACCCGAGGCTATGGCTACACCTTC. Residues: CATRGYGYTF.

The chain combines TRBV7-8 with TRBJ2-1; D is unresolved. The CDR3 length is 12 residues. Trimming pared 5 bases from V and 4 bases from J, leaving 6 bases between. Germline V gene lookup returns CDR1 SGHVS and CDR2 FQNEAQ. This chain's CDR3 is CASSPTYNEQFF. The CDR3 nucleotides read TGTGCCAGCAGCCCCACTTACAATGAGCAGTTCTTC. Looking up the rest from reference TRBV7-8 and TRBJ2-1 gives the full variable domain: GAGVSQSPRYKVAKRGQDVALRCDPISGHVSLFWYQQALGQGPEFLTYFQNEAQLDKSGLPSDRFFAERPEGSVSTLKIQRTQQEDSAVYLCASSPTYNEQFFGPGTRLTVL.

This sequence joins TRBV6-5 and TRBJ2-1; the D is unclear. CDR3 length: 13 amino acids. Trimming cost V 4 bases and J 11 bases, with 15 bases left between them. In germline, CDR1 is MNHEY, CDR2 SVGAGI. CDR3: CASSSEDGPQQFF. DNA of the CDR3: TGTGCCAGCAGTTCCGAGGACGGTCCCCAGCAGTTCTTC.

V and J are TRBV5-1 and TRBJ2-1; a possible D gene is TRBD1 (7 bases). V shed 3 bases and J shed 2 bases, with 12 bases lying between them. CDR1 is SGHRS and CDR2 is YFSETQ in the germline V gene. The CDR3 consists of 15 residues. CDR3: CASSSQGGAYNEQFF. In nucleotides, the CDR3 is TGCGCCAGCAGCTCGCAGGGGGGAGCCTACAATGAGCAGTTCTTC. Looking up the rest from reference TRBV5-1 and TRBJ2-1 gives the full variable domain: KAGVTQTPRYLIKTRGQQVTLSCSPISGHRSVSWYQQTPGQGLQFLFEYFSETQRNKGNFPGRFSGRQFSNSRSEMNVSTLELGDSALYLCASSSQGGAYNEQFFGPGTRLTVL.

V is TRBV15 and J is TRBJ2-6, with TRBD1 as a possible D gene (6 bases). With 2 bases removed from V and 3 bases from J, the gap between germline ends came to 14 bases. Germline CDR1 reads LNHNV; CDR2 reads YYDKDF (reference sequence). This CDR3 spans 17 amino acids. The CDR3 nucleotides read TGTGCCACCAGCAGATCGGACAGCTACCTTGGGGCCAACGTCCTGACTTTC. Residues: CATSRSDSYLGANVLTF.

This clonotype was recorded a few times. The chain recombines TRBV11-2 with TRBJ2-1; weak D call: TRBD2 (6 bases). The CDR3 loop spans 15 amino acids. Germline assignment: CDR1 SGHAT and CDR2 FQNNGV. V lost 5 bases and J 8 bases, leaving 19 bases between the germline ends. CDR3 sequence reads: CASSQVGGFVDEQFF. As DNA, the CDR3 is TGTGCCAGCAGCCAAGTGGGGGGATTCGTCGATGAGCAGTTCTTC.

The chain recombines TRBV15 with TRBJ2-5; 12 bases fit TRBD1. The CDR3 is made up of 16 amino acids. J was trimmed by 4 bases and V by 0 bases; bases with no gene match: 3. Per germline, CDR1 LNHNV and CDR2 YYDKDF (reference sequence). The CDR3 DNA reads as TGTGCCACCAGCAGAGATAGGGACAGGGGGCTAGAGACCCAGTACTTC. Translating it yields CATSRDRDRGLETQYF.